Listed here is a single T cell receptor (beta chain). Its antigen is unknown. The data stem from a study of PD-1 blockade in classical Hodgkin lymphoma. CDR1 is SGHTA, CDR2 FQGNSA, per germline. This CDR3 is built from 13 residues. V lost 0 bases to trimming and J lost 6 bases, with 9 bases between them. Findings and caveats of the study: Exclusion covered patients beginning nivolumab under 1 year post-ASCT.

TCRdb keeps only in-frame clones here, not all; method: immunoSEQ multiplex PCR. The table shows 15,000 or so clones, with about 89% occurring only once. Regarding time point: cycle 4 day 1 (C4D1), after around six weeks of nivolumab. Relapse was seen in all patients after autologous stem cell transplantation, and brentuximab vedotin exposure was variable. Magnetic depletion of non-target cells from thawed PBMCs yielded purified CD8+ T cells. Specimen: CD8+ T cells from blood, collected before the fourth cycle of nivolumab. The origin of this receptor is a human donor with classical Hodgkin lymphoma. The chain has TRBV7-2 and TRBJ2-7; D is perhaps TRBD2 (5 bases). CDR3 nucleotide sequence: TGTGCCAGCAGCTTAGCCACTAGTCTCGAGCAGTACTTC. It translates to CASSLATSLEQYF.